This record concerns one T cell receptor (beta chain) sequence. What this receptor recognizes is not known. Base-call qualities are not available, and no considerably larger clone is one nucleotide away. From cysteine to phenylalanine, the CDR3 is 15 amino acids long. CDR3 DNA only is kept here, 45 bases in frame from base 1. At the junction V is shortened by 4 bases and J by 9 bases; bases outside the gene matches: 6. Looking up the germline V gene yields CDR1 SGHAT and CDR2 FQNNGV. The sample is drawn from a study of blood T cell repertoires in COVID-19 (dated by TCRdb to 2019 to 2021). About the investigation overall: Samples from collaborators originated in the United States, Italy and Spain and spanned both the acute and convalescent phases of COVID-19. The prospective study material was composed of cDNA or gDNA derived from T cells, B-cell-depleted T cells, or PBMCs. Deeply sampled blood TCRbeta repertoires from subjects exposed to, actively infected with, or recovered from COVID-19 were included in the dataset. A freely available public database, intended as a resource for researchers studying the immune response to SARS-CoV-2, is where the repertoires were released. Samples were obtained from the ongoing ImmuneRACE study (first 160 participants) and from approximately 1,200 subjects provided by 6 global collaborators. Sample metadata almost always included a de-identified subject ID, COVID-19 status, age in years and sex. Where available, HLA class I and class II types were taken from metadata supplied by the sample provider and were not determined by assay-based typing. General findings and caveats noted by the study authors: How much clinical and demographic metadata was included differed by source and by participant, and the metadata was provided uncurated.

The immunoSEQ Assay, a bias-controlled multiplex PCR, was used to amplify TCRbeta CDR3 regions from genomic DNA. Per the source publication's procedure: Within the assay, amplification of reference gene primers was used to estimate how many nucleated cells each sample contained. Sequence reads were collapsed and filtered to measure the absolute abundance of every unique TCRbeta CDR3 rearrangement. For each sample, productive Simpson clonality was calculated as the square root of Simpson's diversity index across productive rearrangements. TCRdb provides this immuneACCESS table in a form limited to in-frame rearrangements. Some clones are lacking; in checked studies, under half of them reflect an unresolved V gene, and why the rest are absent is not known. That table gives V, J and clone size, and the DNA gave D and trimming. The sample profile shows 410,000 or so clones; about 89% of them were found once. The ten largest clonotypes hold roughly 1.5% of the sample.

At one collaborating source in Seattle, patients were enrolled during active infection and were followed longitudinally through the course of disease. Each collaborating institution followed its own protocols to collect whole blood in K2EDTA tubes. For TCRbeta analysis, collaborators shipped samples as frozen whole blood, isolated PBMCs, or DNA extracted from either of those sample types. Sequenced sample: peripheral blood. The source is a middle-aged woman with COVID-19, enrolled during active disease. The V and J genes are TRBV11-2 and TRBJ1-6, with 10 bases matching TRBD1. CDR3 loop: CASSSEGQGPSPLHF. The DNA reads TGTGCCAGCAGCTCGGAGGGACAGGGGCCTTCACCCCTCCACTTT.